This record looks at one T cell receptor beta chain sequence and its context. Its antigen is unidentified. These data are taken from a study of blood T cells in healthy people across ages. A J-beta primer mix and a sample-barcoded 5' primer were used in a second PCR of roughly 6 to 11 cycles. Per sample, CDR3-containing paired-end reads numbered at least 2.5 million. From the 5' RACE reads, TCRdb called clonotypes with MiXCR, one entry per CDR3 protein. In the table there are more than 1,400,000 distinct CDR3 sequences, 42% of which are singletons. Each of the donors had roughly 10 milliliters of peripheral blood drawn into EDTA-treated Vacutainer tubes. Study observations and caveats: Lack of knowledge of donor CMV status possibly confounded expanded clonotype changes.

The specimen was blood. The receptor comes from a woman under 30 in good health.

Here the CDR3 reads CASSEVCSLGNTQYF. The CDR3 coding sequence is TGTGCCAGCAGTGAAGTGTGCTCCCTGGGGAATACGCAGTATTTT. This sequence joins TRBV6-1 and TRBJ2-3; D gene uncertain. Trimming took 1 base from V and 7 from J, leaving 15 bases between them. Germline CDR1 reads MNHNS; CDR2 reads SASEGT. CDR3 length: 15 amino acids.